This T cell receptor beta chain comes out of a study of beta chain features in type 1 diabetes. Study conclusions and caveats: Naive, central memory and Treg TCRB repertoires appeared more alike in patients than in healthy donors. Equally in patients and controls, shorter templates might have been favored by PCR.

Sequenced material consisted of expressed TCRB transcripts (all of the isolated RNA was reverse transcribed). Method: immunoSEQ multiplex PCR; TCRdb's copy keeps in-frame clones and lacks some. The table lists roughly 610,000 clones, 15% to 18% of them singletons. This clone has more than one count but fewer than ten. As yet, its antigen is unknown. The CDR3 is 15 residues long. Losses at the gene ends were 6 bases for V and 3 bases for J; bases not matched to a gene: 8. Germline V gene sequence: CDR1 MGHDK, CDR2 SYGVNS. What was sequenced was naive CD4+ T cells from blood. This TCR derives from a man aged 18-30 years in good health. The chain joins TRBV25-1 to TRBJ2-3, with 8 bases identical to TRBD2. CDR3 sequence: CASSLGTSHTDTQYF. The DNA for the CDR3 is TGTGCCAGCAGCCTGGGGACTAGTCATACAGATACGCAGTATTTT.